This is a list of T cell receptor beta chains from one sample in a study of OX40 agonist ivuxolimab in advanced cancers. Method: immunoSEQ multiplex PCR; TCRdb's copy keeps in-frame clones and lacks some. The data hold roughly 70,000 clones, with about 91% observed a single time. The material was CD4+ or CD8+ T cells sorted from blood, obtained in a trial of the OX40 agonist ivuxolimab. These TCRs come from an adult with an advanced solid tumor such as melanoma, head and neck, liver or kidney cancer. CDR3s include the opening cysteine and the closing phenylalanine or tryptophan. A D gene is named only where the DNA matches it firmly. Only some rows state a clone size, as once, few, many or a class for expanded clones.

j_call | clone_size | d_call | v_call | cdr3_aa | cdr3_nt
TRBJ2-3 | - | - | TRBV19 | CASSITPGSTDTQYF | TGTGCCAGTAGTATTACCCCAGGGAGCACAGATACGCAGTATTTT
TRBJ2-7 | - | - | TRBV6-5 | CASSRHGTANEQYF | TGTGCCAGCAGTAGACACGGAACGGCTAACGAGCAGTACTTC
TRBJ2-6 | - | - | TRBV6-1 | CASSEGGANVLTF | TGTGCCAGCAGTGAGGGGGGAGCCAACGTCCTGACTTTC
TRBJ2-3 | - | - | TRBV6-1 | CASSQDSTDTQYF | TGTGCCAGCAGTCAGGACAGCACAGATACGCAGTATTTT
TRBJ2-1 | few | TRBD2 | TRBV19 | CASSIGAGVHEQFF | TGTGCCAGTAGTATAGGGGCGGGAGTGCACGAGCAGTTCTTC
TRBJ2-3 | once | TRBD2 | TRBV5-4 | CASSRSSGSTDTQYF | TGTGCCAGCAGCAGGTCTAGCGGGAGCACAGATACGCAGTATTTT
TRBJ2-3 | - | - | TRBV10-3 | CAINLARDTDTQYF | TGTGCCATCAATCTAGCGAGGGACACAGATACGCAGTATTTT
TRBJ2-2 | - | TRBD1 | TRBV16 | CASSVRQGANTGELFF | TGTGCCAGCAGCGTACGACAGGGGGCAAACACCGGGGAGCTGTTTTTT
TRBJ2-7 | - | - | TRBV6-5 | CASSSGRITYEQYF | TGTGCCAGCAGTTCCGGGCGGATAACCTACGAGCAGTACTTC
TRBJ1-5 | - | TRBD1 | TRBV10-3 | CAISEIGQGAQPQHF | TGTGCCATCAGTGAGATAGGCCAGGGGGCTCAGCCCCAGCATTTT
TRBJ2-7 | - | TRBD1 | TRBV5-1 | CASSFNTGTGSYEQYF | TGCGCCAGCAGCTTTAACACCGGGACAGGGAGCTACGAGCAGTACTTC
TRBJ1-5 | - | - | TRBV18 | CASSPPGGNQPQHF | TGTGCCAGCTCACCTCCGGGTGGTAATCAGCCCCAGCATTTT
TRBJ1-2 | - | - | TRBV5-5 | CASSVTDYGYTF | TGTGCCAGCAGCGTGACAGATTATGGCTACACCTTC
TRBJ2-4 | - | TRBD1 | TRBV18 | CASSPQGAANIQYF | TGTGCCAGCTCACCACAGGGGGCTGCGAACATTCAGTACTTC
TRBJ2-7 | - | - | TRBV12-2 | CASRCRTGTSYEQYF | TGTGCAAGTCGCTGTAGAACCGGGACATCGTACGAGCAGTACTTC
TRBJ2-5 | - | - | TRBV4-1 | CASSQEGLQETQYF | TGCGCCAGCAGCCAAGAAGGACTGCAAGAGACCCAGTACTTC
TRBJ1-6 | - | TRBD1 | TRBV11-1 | CASSLTTGENSPLHF | TGTGCCAGCAGCTTAACGACAGGGGAGAATTCACCCCTCCACTTT
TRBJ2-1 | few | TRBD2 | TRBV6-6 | CASSYMGGGGNEQFF | TGTGCCAGCAGTTACATGGGCGGGGGAGGGAATGAGCAGTTCTTC
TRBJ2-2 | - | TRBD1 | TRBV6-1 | CASKIDRGRGGELFF | TGTGCCAGCAAGATAGACAGGGGGCGCGGCGGGGAGCTGTTTTTT
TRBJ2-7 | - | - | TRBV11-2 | CASSLVSGAGYEQYF | TGTGCCAGCAGCTTAGTGTCGGGGGCGGGATACGAGCAGTACTTC
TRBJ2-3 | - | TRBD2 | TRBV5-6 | CASSGLAGGLDTQYF | TGTGCCAGCAGCGGTCTAGCGGGAGGTTTAGATACGCAGTATTTT
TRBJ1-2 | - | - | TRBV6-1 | CASSSEQGSGYTF | TGTGCCAGCAGCTCGGAACAGGGCTCTGGCTACACCTTC
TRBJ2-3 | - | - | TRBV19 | CASTTGETTDTQYF | TGTGCCAGCACCACGGGCGAAACCACAGATACGCAGTATTTT
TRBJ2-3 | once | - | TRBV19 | CASSTKMQGNVDTQYF | TGTGCCAGTAGTACCAAAATGCAGGGGAATGTAGATACGCAGTATTTT
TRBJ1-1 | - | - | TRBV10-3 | CATLSGVTEAFF | TGTGCCACCTTATCAGGGGTCACTGAAGCTTTCTTT
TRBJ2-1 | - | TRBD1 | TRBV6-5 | CASSSTGTGDNEQFF | TGTGCCAGCAGTTCTACCGGGACAGGGGACAATGAGCAGTTCTTC
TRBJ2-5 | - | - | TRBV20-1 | CSAKGGTLRYF | TGCAGTGCTAAGGGCGGGACCCTCCGGTACTTC
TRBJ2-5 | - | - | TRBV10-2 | CASSLGTQETQYF | TGCGCCAGCAGCTTGGGAACTCAAGAGACCCAGTACTTC
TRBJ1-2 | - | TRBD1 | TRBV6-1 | CASSEWVQGFGYTF | TGTGCCAGCAGTGAATGGGTACAGGGGTTTGGCTACACCTTC